The rows below give T cell receptor beta chains drawn from one sample of a study of blood T cell repertoires in COVID-19. Profiled with immunoSEQ multiplex PCR; TCRdb holds only in-frame clones, not every one. The sample comprises over 60,000 clones, more than 75% of which are singletons, and 10% to 15% rests with the top ten. Sequenced input: peripheral blood. These receptors were obtained from a woman in her sixties or seventies with acute or convalescent COVID-19. Each CDR3 is given with its conserved first and last residue. D genes are given only for firm matches. Size tells how often a clone was seen (once, few, many) or the class of an expanded clone, and some rows leave it out.

cdr3_nt | cdr3_aa | j_call | clone_size | v_call | d_call
TGTGCCAGCAGCTTAGGCCAGGGCCGGGGCTACACCTTC | CASSLGQGRGYTF | TRBJ1-2 | - | TRBV7-2 | -
TGTGCCAGCAGCATGGAGGGCACCCAAGAGACCCAGTACTTC | CASSMEGTQETQYF | TRBJ2-5 | once | TRBV9 | -
TGTGCCAGCAGCCCCCGACTAGCAGGGGAGCAGTTCTTC | CASSPRLAGEQFF | TRBJ2-1 | - | TRBV9 | TRBD2
TGTGCCAGCTCACCAGGCAGCGACTATGGCTACACCTTC | CASSPGSDYGYTF | TRBJ1-2 | - | TRBV18 | -
TGTGCCGGCGGACTAGCGGGGGGAGCCGGGGAGCTGTTTTTT | CAGGLAGGAGELFF | TRBJ2-2 | - | TRBV6-5 | TRBD2
TGTGCCAGCTCACTCGGGACTAGCGGACGCACCGGGGAGCTGTTTTTT | CASSLGTSGRTGELFF | TRBJ2-2 | - | TRBV18 | TRBD2
TGTGCCAGTAGTATGCCAGGACAAGAGACCCAGTACTTC | CASSMPGQETQYF | TRBJ2-5 | - | TRBV19 | -
TGTGCCAGCCGTAACGTCAGGCGGAACACTGAAGCTTTCTTT | CASRNVRRNTEAFF | TRBJ1-1 | - | TRBV27 | -
TGCGCCAGCAGCTTGCTCCGTAGCACAGATACGCAGTATTTT | CASSLLRSTDTQYF | TRBJ2-3 | once | TRBV5-1 | -
TGCGCCAGCAGCCCAGGATCGGGCAATCAGCCCCAGCATTTT | CASSPGSGNQPQHF | TRBJ1-5 | - | TRBV5-1 | -
TGTGCCAGTAGTATAGATCCTAGCTCCTACGAGCAGTACTTC | CASSIDPSSYEQYF | TRBJ2-7 | - | TRBV19 | -
TGTGCCAGCAGTCCAAACCGGGACAGGAGTCTTGAAGCTTTCTTT | CASSPNRDRSLEAFF | TRBJ1-1 | - | TRBV6-5 | TRBD1
TGTGCCAGCAGCCCCCGGGGAGACAGGGCTGAAAAACTGTTTTTT | CASSPRGDRAEKLFF | TRBJ1-4 | - | TRBV4-2 | TRBD1
TGTGCCAGCAGTTTGGAGGGGAACACTGAAGCTTTCTTT | CASSLEGNTEAFF | TRBJ1-1 | - | TRBV28 | -
TGTGCCACCAGCAGAGATTTCGGGAACATGAGGACTGAAGCTTTCTTT | CATSRDFGNMRTEAFF | TRBJ1-1 | - | TRBV15 | -
TGCGCCAGCAGCCAGTGGACTAGCGGAGCCTACGAGCAGTACTTC | CASSQWTSGAYEQYF | TRBJ2-7 | - | TRBV4-1 | TRBD2
TGTGCCAGCAGCTTGGACGGGGGGGGAGCTTTCTTT | CASSLDGGGAFF | TRBJ1-1 | - | TRBV5-4 | -
TGCGCCAGCAGCCCGACAGGGATCTATAGCAATCAGCCCCAGCATTTT | CASSPTGIYSNQPQHF | TRBJ1-5 | - | TRBV4-1 | TRBD1
TGTGCCAGCAGCCGGGACTTTCAAGATACGCAGTATTTT | CASSRDFQDTQYF | TRBJ2-3 | - | TRBV7-8 | -
TGTGCCAGCAGCCCCAGCAGACTGCCAGATACGCAGTATTTT | CASSPSRLPDTQYF | TRBJ2-3 | - | TRBV3-1/TRBV3-2 | -
TGTGCCTGGAGTGAAGAGGATATTCTGCCCCAGCATTTT | CAWSEEDILPQHF | TRBJ1-5 | - | TRBV30 | -
TGTGCCAGCAGCTCCGCGGGGGGGCCAGGCACAGATACGCAGTATTTT | CASSSAGGPGTDTQYF | TRBJ2-3 | - | TRBV7-2 | TRBD2
TGCGCCAGCAGCCTTGACAGGGCCTTCACAGATACGCAGTATTTT | CASSLDRAFTDTQYF | TRBJ2-3 | - | TRBV4-1 | TRBD1
TGTGCCCCCGGGGGTTCCTCTGGAAACACCATATATTTT | CAPGGSSGNTIYF | TRBJ1-3 | - | TRBV24-1 | -
TGTGCCAGCAGCCATACAGGGAGAGGGACTGAAGCTTTCTTT | CASSHTGRGTEAFF | TRBJ1-1 | - | TRBV11-2 | -
TGTGCCAGCAGTTACTCGCAGGGAATGAATCAGCCCCAGCATTTT | CASSYSQGMNQPQHF | TRBJ1-5 | - | TRBV6-6 | -
TGTGCCAGTAGTATAACCGGCGGGACTAGCACAGATACGCAGTATTTT | CASSITGGTSTDTQYF | TRBJ2-3 | - | TRBV19 | -
TGTGCCAGCAGCTTGGCCCCGGGCGGGTCTGGTGGAAACACCATATATTTT | CASSLAPGGSGGNTIYF | TRBJ1-3 | - | TRBV5-4 | -
TGTGCCAGCAGCCCAGGGAAATCCGAAGCTTTCTTT | CASSPGKSEAFF | TRBJ1-1 | - | TRBV7-8 | -
TGCGCCAGCAGCTTTACGACAGGGGTAGAAGTTTATGGCTACACCTTC | CASSFTTGVEVYGYTF | TRBJ1-2 | once | TRBV5-1 | TRBD1
TGTGCCTGGAGTGTTGGACAGGGCAATCAGCCCCAGCATTTT | CAWSVGQGNQPQHF | TRBJ1-5 | - | TRBV30 | TRBD1
TGTGCCAGCAGTCGAGGATTTAACTATGGCTACACCTTC | CASSRGFNYGYTF | TRBJ1-2 | - | TRBV2 | -
TGTGCCAGCAGCGTAGCCCAAGGAGTAAGGGAGACCCAGTACTTC | CASSVAQGVRETQYF | TRBJ2-5 | once | TRBV9 | -
TGTGCCAGCAGACTCCGGGTGGATACGCAGTATTTT | CASRLRVDTQYF | TRBJ2-3 | - | TRBV6-6 | -
TGTGCCAGCAGCTTAGTACAGGCTCCGACCTCAGGCTACGAGCAGTACTTC | CASSLVQAPTSGYEQYF | TRBJ2-7 | - | TRBV7-8 | -
TGTGCCAGCAGCTTCAACGCAGGGGGAGGAAACACCATATATTTT | CASSFNAGGGNTIYF | TRBJ1-3 | - | TRBV5-6 | TRBD1
TGTGCCAGCAGTCGGGAGGGTAGACAGGGCTACACCTTC | CASSREGRQGYTF | TRBJ1-2 | - | TRBV6-5 | -
TGCAGCGTCGAACCCCGACTAGCGTACAATGAGCAGTTCTTC | CSVEPRLAYNEQFF | TRBJ2-1 | few | TRBV29-1 | TRBD2
TGTGCCAGTAGGACTGCAGGGTCAGATACGCAGTATTTT | CASRTAGSDTQYF | TRBJ2-3 | - | TRBV19 | -
TGTGCCAGCAGGGTTAGCGGCGGGGAGCTGTTTTTT | CASRVSGGELFF | TRBJ2-2 | - | TRBV12-3/TRBV12-4 | -
TGTGCCAGCAGCTTGGAGCGGGACAGGGGCTACGAGCAGTACTTC | CASSLERDRGYEQYF | TRBJ2-7 | - | TRBV5-6 | TRBD1
TGTGCCAGCAGTACTAGCGGGGGGGGCACCCAAGAGACCCAGTACTTC | CASSTSGGGTQETQYF | TRBJ2-5 | - | TRBV6-6 | TRBD2
TGCGCCAGCAGCCAAGAAGGCAGCCGGACAAGCATCTACACCTTC | CASSQEGSRTSIYTF | TRBJ1-2 | - | TRBV4-1 | -